The rows below give T cell receptor beta chains drawn from one sample of a study of shared clonotypes between healthy human individuals. The protocol was immunoSEQ multiplex PCR, while the TCRdb copy is restricted to in-frame clones and leaves out a portion. The table lists about 2 million clones, 90% to 95% of them singletons. Source material: naive CD4+ T cells sorted from blood. The receptors come from a man in his late teens or twenties in good health. CDR3s include the opening cysteine and the closing phenylalanine or tryptophan. The order of the fields is V gene, J gene, D gene, clone size, CDR3 protein, CDR3 DNA. A D gene is named only where the DNA matches it firmly. For some rows the clone size is stated as once, few or many, or as a class when expanded; others skip it.

v_call: TRBV29-1
j_call: TRBJ2-1
d_call: NA
clone_size: NA
cdr3_aa: CSVGGNNEQFF
cdr3_nt: TGCAGCGTTGGGGGGAACAATGAGCAGTTCTTC

v_call: TRBV6-6
j_call: TRBJ1-5
d_call: NA
clone_size: NA
cdr3_aa: CASRGQSNQPQHF
cdr3_nt: TGTGCCAGCAGAGGACAAAGCAATCAGCCCCAGCATTTT

v_call: TRBV7-2
j_call: TRBJ1-1
d_call: TRBD1
clone_size: once
cdr3_aa: CASSPRGQTNTEAFF
cdr3_nt: TGTGCCAGCAGCCCTAGGGGACAGACGAACACTGAAGCTTTCTTT

v_call: TRBV19
j_call: TRBJ2-7
d_call: NA
clone_size: NA
cdr3_aa: CASRGTAYEQYF
cdr3_nt: TGTGCCAGCCGGGGGACAGCCTACGAGCAGTACTTC

v_call: TRBV6-5
j_call: TRBJ1-1
d_call: NA
clone_size: NA
cdr3_aa: CASSYLVTDTEAFF
cdr3_nt: TGTGCCAGCAGTTACCTTGTAACGGACACTGAAGCTTTCTTT

v_call: TRBV28
j_call: TRBJ1-6
d_call: NA
clone_size: NA
cdr3_aa: CASSSRQANSPLHF
cdr3_nt: TGTGCCAGCAGTTCCCGACAGGCTAATTCACCCCTCCACTTT

v_call: TRBV5-4
j_call: TRBJ1-2
d_call: TRBD1
clone_size: NA
cdr3_aa: CAITDRLESYGYTF
cdr3_nt: TGTGCCATTACGGACAGGCTAGAATCCTATGGCTACACCTTC

v_call: TRBV2
j_call: TRBJ2-5
d_call: TRBD1
clone_size: once
cdr3_aa: CASREDRGETQYF
cdr3_nt: TGTGCCAGCAGGGAGGACAGGGGTGAGACCCAGTACTTC

v_call: TRBV4-3
j_call: TRBJ2-3
d_call: TRBD2
clone_size: NA
cdr3_aa: CASSLRGGSTDTQYF
cdr3_nt: TGCGCCAGCAGTTTAAGGGGAGGGAGCACAGATACGCAGTATTTT

v_call: TRBV5-1
j_call: TRBJ2-7
d_call: TRBD2
clone_size: NA
cdr3_aa: CASSLYGLAGVEQYF
cdr3_nt: TGCGCCAGCAGCTTGTACGGTCTAGCGGGGGTCGAGCAGTACTTC

v_call: TRBV7-2
j_call: TRBJ2-7
d_call: NA
clone_size: once
cdr3_aa: CASSFPAAGSYEQYF
cdr3_nt: TGTGCCAGCAGCTTTCCCGCTGCCGGCTCCTACGAGCAGTACTTC

v_call: TRBV10-3
j_call: TRBJ2-3
d_call: NA
clone_size: NA
cdr3_aa: CAISESGVADTQYF
cdr3_nt: TGTGCCATCAGTGAGTCGGGAGTGGCAGATACGCAGTATTTT

v_call: TRBV7-2
j_call: TRBJ2-1
d_call: TRBD2
clone_size: NA
cdr3_aa: CASSLSGRSYNEQFF
cdr3_nt: TGTGCCAGCAGCTTAAGCGGGAGATCCTACAATGAGCAGTTCTTC

v_call: TRBV18
j_call: TRBJ2-5
d_call: TRBD1
clone_size: few
cdr3_aa: CASSPRGGEETQYF
cdr3_nt: TGTGCCAGCTCACCAAGAGGGGGCGAAGAGACCCAGTACTTC

v_call: TRBV7-9
j_call: TRBJ2-6
d_call: NA
clone_size: NA
cdr3_aa: CASSIGSGANVLTF
cdr3_nt: TGTGCCAGCAGTATTGGTTCTGGGGCCAACGTCCTGACTTTC

v_call: TRBV7-7
j_call: TRBJ2-2
d_call: NA
clone_size: NA
cdr3_aa: CASSLAFGHRDTGELFF
cdr3_nt: TGTGCTAGCAGCTTAGCGTTCGGGCATAGGGACACCGGGGAGCTGTTTTTT

v_call: TRBV7-2
j_call: TRBJ1-1
d_call: NA
clone_size: once
cdr3_aa: CASSLGDRMNTEAFF
cdr3_nt: TGTGCCAGCAGCTTAGGAGACAGAATGAACACTGAAGCTTTCTTT

v_call: TRBV27
j_call: TRBJ1-1
d_call: NA
clone_size: NA
cdr3_aa: CASIGHMNTEAFF
cdr3_nt: TGTGCCAGCATAGGACATATGAACACTGAAGCTTTCTTT